These 32 T cell receptor beta chains were sequenced from one sample in a study of blood T cell repertoires in COVID-19. Produced via immunoSEQ multiplex PCR; TCRdb's table is partial and in-frame only. The sample carries some 190,000 clones, 80% recorded once. Material: PBMCs or T cells enriched from blood (not recorded which). The source is a man between 60 and 75 years old who had been exposed to COVID-19.

The chain is built from TRBV14 and TRBJ1-1; D gene unclear. Germline lookup yields CDR1 SGHDN and CDR2 FVKESK. The length of the CDR3 is 14 residues. V was cut by 3 bases and J by 13 bases, with 21 bases left in between. DNA of the CDR3: TGTGCCAGCAGCCAGCCTATTCTGTACGGTGAGCTTTTCTTT. Its protein is CASSQPILYGELFF.

The chain couples TRBV2 to TRBJ1-1; TRBD1 matches 8 bases. This CDR3 has 13 residues. Germline CDR1 and CDR2: SNHLY and FYNNEI. The V segment lost 3 bases and the J segment 11 bases; nucleotides outside the gene matches: 8. The CDR3, as DNA: TGTGCCAGCAGTGAGGTGAGGGGACAGGCTGCTTTCTTT. Translation: CASSEVRGQAAFF.

V gene TRBV19 combines with J gene TRBJ1-2; 8 bases align to TRBD1. This CDR3 has 14 residues. Trimming removed 7 bases from V and 4 bases from J; junction bases left unmatched: 8. Germline loops: CDR1 LNHDA, CDR2 SQIVND (reference sequence). This CDR3 reads CASIPSGQGYGYTF. For the CDR3, the DNA is TGTGCCAGTATTCCTTCAGGACAGGGCTATGGCTACACCTTC.

The chain links TRBV13 to TRBJ1-1; D possibly corresponds to TRBD1 (6 bases). The CDR3 contains 13 residues. Germline CDR1 PRHDT, CDR2 FYEKMQ (reference sequence). Trimming took off 3 bases at V and 5 bases at J, with 10 bases between the two ends. The CDR3 here is CASSLGGQTEAFF. The CDR3 nucleotides read TGTGCCAGCAGCTTGGGGGGGCAGACTGAAGCTTTCTTT.

This chain uses TRBV21-1 with TRBJ2-6; the D segment call TRBD1 is taken from the table without a DNA check. TRBV21-1 corresponds to a pseudogene. CDR3 size: 20 residues. This chain's CDR3 is CASSSRTDRGPCSGANVLTF. The CDR3 DNA is TGTGCCAGCAGCAGCAGGACGGACAGGGGGCCCTGCTCTGGGGCCAACGTCCTGACTTTC.

The chain has TRBV19 and TRBJ2-6; D is ambiguous. The germline V and J ends were trimmed by 2 bases and 2 bases, with 7 bases remaining between them. The CDR3 length is 15 residues. CDR1 LNHDA and CDR2 SQIVND come from the germline V gene (reference sequence). CDR3 DNA sequence: TGTGCCAGTAGTATATCACAACCTGGGGCCAACGTCCTGACTTTC. Its translation: CASSISQPGANVLTF.

CDR3: CASSPRTGGAYETQYF. DNA of the CDR3: TGCGCCAGCAGCCCAAGGACGGGGGGCGCGTATGAGACCCAGTACTTC. The chain employs TRBV5-1 and TRBJ2-5; D might be TRBD2 (7 bases). Germline V CDR1 and CDR2: SGHRS, YFSETQ. Trimming removed 4 bases from V and 5 bases from J, with 21 bases in between. This CDR3 is 16 amino acids long.

This chain connects TRBV7-8 to TRBJ2-5; 11 bases map to TRBD2. This CDR3 spans 15 amino acids. Germline loops: CDR1 SGHVS, CDR2 FQNEAQ. Trimming took 3 bases from V and 5 from J; bases not matched to a gene: 5. DNA of the CDR3: TGTGCCAGCAGCTTTAGCGGGAGGGCCCAGGAGACCCAGTACTTC. It translates to CASSFSGRAQETQYF.

This clone was found once. The chain carries TRBV19 and TRBJ1-5; D possibly corresponds to TRBD1 (6 bases). Between the trimmed V and J ends, which lost 3 bases and 3 bases, there was a span of 9 bases. The CDR3 is 14 amino acids. Germline assignment: CDR1 LNHDA and CDR2 SQIVND (reference sequence). CDR3 region: CASSIQGYNQPQHF. CDR3 nucleotides: TGTGCCAGTAGTATCCAGGGGTACAATCAGCCCCAGCATTTT.

The rearrangement joins TRBV7-2 to TRBJ1-2; 8 bases are a match to TRBD1. V was clipped by 3 bases and J by 5 bases; unmatched bases: 8. The CDR3 is 15 residues long. Germline loops: CDR1 SGHTA, CDR2 FQGNSA. The CDR3 sequence: CASSFGTGGGYGYTF. Written as DNA, the CDR3 is TGTGCCAGCAGCTTCGGAACAGGGGGAGGGTATGGCTACACCTTC.

Only a few counts were recorded for this clone. The chain joins TRBV13 to TRBJ2-3, with 10 bases identical to TRBD2. V shed 2 bases and J 2 bases; nucleotides not matched to a gene: 7. Looked up from germline, CDR1 is PRHDT and CDR2 is FYEKMQ (reference sequence). This CDR3 is 17 amino acids long. CDR3 DNA: TGTGCCAGCAGCTTATCCTCCCTAGCGGGAGTCACAGATACGCAGTATTTT. Protein product: CASSLSSLAGVTDTQYF.

This chain connects TRBV3-1 (or the pseudogene TRBV3-2) to TRBJ1-6; D is ambiguous. The V and J ends lost 2 bases and 7 bases respectively, with 3 bases between them. Per germline, CDR1 LGHDT and CDR2 YNNKEL (reference sequence). This CDR3 has 12 amino acids. The CDR3, as DNA: TGTGCCAGCAGCCAATCGAATTCACCCCTCCACTTT. Translated, it gives CASSQSNSPLHF.

The rearrangement links TRBV12-5 to TRBJ2-5; tentative D call: TRBD1 (6 bases). The ends were cut back, 5 bases at V and 5 bases at J, with 18 bases in the middle. Germline V CDR1 and CDR2: LGHNT, FRNRAP. The CDR3 spans 15 residues. The CDR3 here is CASGPGTPRGETQYF. The CDR3 DNA reads TGTGCTAGTGGTCCCGGGACACCGAGGGGGGAGACCCAGTACTTC.

The CDR3 nucleotides are TGTGCCAGCAGCTTAGATAACAGGGAGGATACGCAGTATTTT. It encodes CASSLDNREDTQYF. The chain joins TRBV7-2 to TRBJ2-3, with D tentatively TRBD1 (6 bases). Trimming shortened V by 1 base and J by 6 bases, and 11 bases separated the two germline ends. Looked up from germline, CDR1 is SGHTA and CDR2 is FQGNSA. The CDR3 is made up of 14 amino acids.

V gene TRBV7-6 combines with J gene TRBJ2-7, with D possibly matching TRBD2 (5 bases). Germline lookup yields CDR1 SGHVS and CDR2 FNYEAQ. This CDR3 comprises 19 residues. The germline V and J ends were trimmed by 3 bases and 1 base, with 25 bases remaining between them. For the CDR3, the DNA is TGTGCCAGCAGCTTTTTCCCTATGGGGAGCGGAATAACTTCCTACGAGCAGTACTTC. Encoded protein: CASSFFPMGSGITSYEQYF.

The chain is built from TRBV3-1 (or the pseudogene TRBV3-2) and TRBJ2-3, with TRBD2 matching over 7 bases. With V trimmed by 7 bases and J by 1 base, 20 bases remained unmatched. CDR1 LGHDT and CDR2 YNNKEL come from the germline V gene (reference sequence). The CDR3 runs 19 residues. The CDR3 nucleotides are TGTGCCAGCACCGGAAGGGCCCTTGCGGCTAGCGGTCGCACAGATACGCAGTATTTT. This sequence encodes CASTGRALAASGRTDTQYF.

This clone has a single count. The V and J genes are TRBV28 and TRBJ1-2, with D unclear. The CDR3 is made up of 13 amino acids. Germline CDR1 reads MDHEN; CDR2 reads SYDVKM. Trimming stripped 4 bases from V and 4 bases from J, with 10 bases between. In nucleotides, the CDR3 is TGTGCCAGCAGTTATGAGGCCCGCTATGGCTACACCTTC. It encodes CASSYEARYGYTF.

The rearrangement joins TRBV2 to TRBJ2-2, with a possible D match to TRBD2 (7 bases). Trimming shortened V by 7 bases and J by 4 bases, and 19 bases separated the two germline ends. Germline-derived CDR1 and CDR2 are SNHLY and FYNNEI. CDR3 length: 16 amino acids. The CDR3 nucleotides are TGTGCCAGCACCCGATCGGGGGGCCCGGGCACCGGGGAGCTGTTTTTT. Amino acid sequence: CASTRSGGPGTGELFF. Full variable domain (remainder filled in from reference TRBV2 and TRBJ2-2): EPEVTQTPSHQVTQMGQEVILRCVPISNHLYFYWYRQILGQKVEFLVSFYNNEISEKSEIFDDQFSVERPDGSNFTLKIRSTKLEDSAMYFCASTRSGGPGTGELFFGEGSRLTVL.

The chain carries TRBV28 and TRBJ1-2; unclear D gene. CDR1 is MDHEN and CDR2 is SYDVKM in the germline V gene. The length of the CDR3 is 14 residues. V was shortened by 7 bases and J by 3 bases, with 15 bases between the two germline ends. In DNA, the CDR3 is TGTGCCAGCACCTCATTACGGGGTGACTATGGCTACACCTTC. Its translation: CASTSLRGDYGYTF.

The chain has TRBV19 and TRBJ1-2, with D hard to call. Germline V CDR1 and CDR2: LNHDA, SQIVND (reference sequence). V was clipped by 6 bases and J by 2 bases, with 10 bases between them. The CDR3 sequence is 13 residues long. This CDR3 is CASSPRGNYGYTF. Here the CDR3 DNA reads TGTGCCAGTAGCCCACGCGGAAACTATGGCTACACCTTC.

The table lists this clone with a count of one. Other DNA sequences of this sample code for an identical CDR3. J is TRBJ2-1 and V is TRBV19; 7 nucleotides agree with TRBD1. Unmatched junction bases numbered 5, after V lost 6 bases and J lost 0 bases. Germline loops: CDR1 LNHDA, CDR2 SQIVND (reference sequence). The length of the CDR3 is 15 residues. The CDR3, as DNA: TGTGCCAGTAGGACGGACAGGAGCTCCTACAATGAGCAGTTCTTC. Protein product: CASRTDRSSYNEQFF.

This clone showed up just once. The CDR3 DNA is TGTGCCAGCAGCTATACCGGGCCGGGCCAGGGCTACGAGCAGTACTTC. Residues: CASSYTGPGQGYEQYF. The chain employs TRBV7-6 and TRBJ2-7; tentatively, D is TRBD1 (5 bases). The V gene lost 4 bases and the J gene lost 3 bases, with 19 bases spanning the gap. This CDR3 is 16 amino acids long. Germline lookup yields CDR1 SGHVS and CDR2 FNYEAQ.

The chain links TRBV2 to TRBJ2-1; TRBD2 aligns across 13 bases. Germline V gene sequence: CDR1 SNHLY, CDR2 FYNNEI. V was clipped by 6 bases and J by 0 bases; unmatched bases: 11. The CDR3 runs 19 residues. Here the CDR3 DNA reads TGTGCCAGCAGCCTCACCTCGGGACTAGCGGGACGCTCCTACAATGAGCAGTTCTTC. It yields the protein CASSLTSGLAGRSYNEQFF.

This clone has a handful of counts. The chain employs TRBV16 and TRBJ2-4; D may be TRBD1 (5 bases). The CDR3 length is 15 residues. The germline gives CDR1 KGHSY, CDR2 FQNENV. V lost 3 bases, J lost 7 bases, and 16 bases lay in between. The CDR3 is CASSHSDILRNIQYF. CDR3 DNA: TGTGCCAGCAGCCACTCGGACATCCTCAGGAACATTCAGTACTTC.

The rearrangement links TRBV28 to TRBJ1-2; possible D gene TRBD1, 5 bases. This CDR3 spans 14 amino acids. CDR1 MDHEN and CDR2 SYDVKM come from the germline V gene. V was shortened by 7 bases and J by 4 bases, with 16 bases between the two germline ends. DNA of the CDR3: TGTGCCAGCACCCCGGAAGGGACTAGCTATGGCTACACCTTC. Translated: CASTPEGTSYGYTF.

A note on this clone: Relative to the germline gene, one junction end is altered; a read error may explain this. The chain is built from TRBV7-2 and TRBJ1-2, with a tentative D call TRBD1 (6 bases). This CDR3 comprises 15 residues. The germline V gene encodes CDR1 SGHTA and CDR2 FQGNSA. In nucleotides, the CDR3 is TGTGCCAGCAGCCTAGCGAACAGGGCAGTGGGGGGCTACACCTTC. It encodes CASSLANRAVGGYTF.

V usage is TRBV5-4 and J usage is TRBJ2-2; weak D call: TRBD1 (6 bases). Germline CDR1 reads SGHNT; CDR2 reads YYREEE (reference sequence). The CDR3 is 15 residues long. Between the trimmed V and J ends, which lost 3 bases and 1 base, there was a span of 10 bases. The CDR3 is CASSSRQVNTGELFF. DNA of the CDR3: TGTGCCAGCAGCTCTCGACAGGTGAACACCGGGGAGCTGTTTTTT. The full variable domain, with the rest looked up from reference TRBV5-4 and TRBJ2-2, is ETGVTQSPTHLIKTRGQQVTLRCSSQSGHNTVSWYQQALGQGPQFIFQYYREEENGRGNFPPRFSGLQFPNYSSELNVNALELDDSALYLCASSSRQVNTGELFFGEGSRLTVL.

This rearrangement joins TRBV5-4 to TRBJ2-5, with 9 bases fitting TRBD1. V shed 4 bases and J 5 bases; nucleotides not matched to a gene: 9. Germline V gene lookup returns CDR1 SGHNT and CDR2 YYREEE (reference sequence). This CDR3 is 15 amino acids long. The CDR3 DNA reads as TGTGCCAGCAGCGGGGGGACAGGGTATGTGGAGACCCAGTACTTC. Protein sequence: CASSGGTGYVETQYF.

The CDR3 sequence: CASRGAGNYGYTF. The CDR3 DNA reads TGTGCCAGTAGAGGCGCCGGGAACTATGGCTACACCTTC. The V call is TRBV19, the J call TRBJ1-2; D is unresolved. The germline V and J ends were trimmed by 6 bases and 2 bases, with 10 bases remaining between them. This CDR3 is built from 13 residues. Germline loops: CDR1 LNHDA, CDR2 SQIVND (reference sequence). The variable domain in full, with the rest retrieved from reference TRBV19 and TRBJ1-2, is DGGITQSPKYLFRKEGQNVTLSCEQNLNHDAMYWYRQDPGQGLRLIYYSQIVNDFQKGDIAEGYSVSREKKESFPLTVTSAQKNPTAFYLCASRGAGNYGYTFGSGTRLTVV.

The chain carries TRBV6-5 and TRBJ1-2; D possibly corresponds to TRBD1 (5 bases). The CDR3 is 14 residues long. Germline-derived CDR1 and CDR2 are MNHEY and SVGAGI. The V and J ends lost 6 bases and 7 bases respectively, with 18 bases between them. This CDR3 reads CASRARAGFGGYTF. The CDR3 DNA reads TGTGCCAGCAGAGCTAGGGCAGGGTTTGGTGGCTACACCTTC.

J is TRBJ2-5 and V is TRBV27; 10 nucleotides line up with TRBD1. The CDR3 covers 15 residues. CDR1 and CDR2 (germline): MNHEY, SMNVEV (reference sequence). After removal of 3 bases from V and 5 bases from J, the junction contained 6 bases not matched to a gene. The CDR3 sequence: CASSFAGQGMETQYF. CDR3 nucleotide sequence: TGTGCCAGCAGTTTTGCGGGACAGGGGATGGAGACCCAGTACTTC.

The gene calls are TRBV30 and TRBJ1-1, with D hard to call. There are 10 residues in the CDR3. Trimming removed 3 bases from V and 8 bases from J, with 7 bases in between. CDR1 is GTSNPN, CDR2 SVGIG, per germline (reference sequence). The CDR3 DNA reads TGTGCCTGGAGGGCAACAGAAGCTTTCTTT. Its translation is CAWRATEAFF. The full variable domain, its missing parts supplied by reference TRBV30 and TRBJ1-1, is SQTIHQWPATLVQPVGSPLSLECTVEGTSNPNLYWYRQAAGRGLQLLFYSVGIGQISSEVPQNLSASRPQDRQFILSSKKLLLSDSGFYLCAWRATEAFFGQGTRLTVV.